These 26 T cell receptor beta chains share one sample of origin, sequenced in a study of response to subunit inactivated influenza vaccine. MiXCR, run by TCRdb on the RT-PCR reads, gives a single entry per CDR3 protein. The sample carries roughly 500,000 distinct CDR3 sequences, around 25% recorded once. This same sample was also part of a study on T cells expressing NK-cell markers. As reported in that work: The authors made TCR beta cDNA libraries by 5'RACE template switching. This switching added a universal primer site and UMIs.

Sequenced here: CD4+ T cells sorted from PBMCs, sampled roughly 12 days after vaccination. These receptors originate from a man aged 45 to 65 who received an inactivated influenza vaccine.

The sample holds a few counts of this clonotype. The chain couples TRBV7-2 to TRBJ2-1; 7 bases agree with TRBD2. After removal of 4 bases from V and 0 bases from J, the junction contained 9 bases not matched to a gene. CDR1 SGHTA and CDR2 FQGNSA come from the germline V gene. This CDR3 comprises 17 residues. As DNA, the CDR3 is TGTGCCAGCAGCTCTGGAGCGGCGGGAGCCTCCTACAATGAGCAGTTCTTC. Its protein product is CASSSGAAGASYNEQFF.

The CDR3 region has the DNA TGCAGTGCTAGAGAAGAACCTAGCGGGAGGGCCCTCGAGCAGTACTTC. Translated, it gives CSAREEPSGRALEQYF. V usage is TRBV20-1 and J usage is TRBJ2-7, with 12 bases lining up with TRBD2. The CDR3 is 16 residues long. J lost 6 bases, V lost 0 bases, and 9 bases had no gene match. Germline loops: CDR1 DFQATT, CDR2 SNEGSKA (reference sequence).

There are a few counts of this clonotype. The chain employs TRBV9 and TRBJ1-3, with a weak D call TRBD1 (5 bases). V was clipped by 5 bases and J by 0 bases, with 15 bases between them. The germline gives CDR1 SGDLS, CDR2 YYNGEE. The CDR3 spans 16 residues. This CDR3 is CASSQNRLRSGNTIYF. The CDR3 DNA is TGTGCCAGCAGTCAGAACAGGTTACGCTCTGGAAACACCATATATTTT.

This clonotype has only a few counts. The rearrangement uses TRBV4-2 and TRBJ2-5; D is undetermined. The CDR3 spans 12 residues. Germline values: CDR1 LGHNA, CDR2 YNFKEQ. Trimming took off 4 bases at V and 3 bases at J, with 6 bases between the two ends. The CDR3 region has the DNA TGTGCCAGCAGCCGGAACGAAGAGACCCAGTACTTC. Translating it yields CASSRNEETQYF.

This chain joins TRBV7-2 and TRBJ2-7; D is uncertain. The germline V and J ends were trimmed by 5 bases and 0 bases, with 11 bases remaining between them. CDR1 is SGHTA, CDR2 FQGNSA, per germline. The CDR3 is 14 amino acids. The CDR3 region has the DNA TGTGCCAGCAGCGGGCAGGTCGGCTCCTACGAGCAGTACTTC. Encoded protein: CASSGQVGSYEQYF.

Notes on this clonotype: A read error may be the cause here, since a much bigger clone is one base away. The V gene is TRBV4-2, the J gene TRBJ2-4; no firm D call. The CDR3 totals 13 residues. The V gene's germline CDR1 is LGHNA and CDR2 YNFKEQ. The chain's CDR3 is CASNQEATNIQYF. For the CDR3, the DNA is TGTGCCAGCAACCAAGAAGCGACAAACATTCAGTACTTC.

This chain connects TRBV3-1 to TRBJ1-5; 10 bases are a match to TRBD1. J lost 3 bases, V lost 3 bases, and 2 bases had no gene match. CDR1 is LGHDT and CDR2 is YNNKEL in the germline V gene (reference sequence). This CDR3 contains 15 residues. Here the CDR3 reads CASSQGQGFNQPQHF. In DNA form, the CDR3 reads TGTGCCAGCAGCCAGGGACAGGGGTTCAATCAGCCCCAGCATTTT.

The chain has TRBV6-2 or TRBV6-3 and TRBJ1-1; D may be TRBD1 (5 bases). V was cut by 11 bases and J by 1 base, with 17 bases left in between. CDR3 length: 14 amino acids. Per germline, CDR1 MNHEY and CDR2 SVGEGT. CDR3 sequence (DNA): TGTGCCGCAGGCAGGGCAGGTCCGAACACTGAAGCTTTCTTT. Its translation is CAAGRAGPNTEAFF.

This clonotype was counted at least ten times. The genes are TRBV12-3 or TRBV12-4 and TRBJ2-3; D may be TRBD2 (5 bases). V was cut by 5 bases and J by 1 base, with 10 bases left in between. This CDR3 is 14 amino acids long. This CDR3 is CASSTRAGTDTQYF. The DNA of the CDR3 is TGTGCCAGCAGTACTAGGGCTGGCACAGATACGCAGTATTTT.

This clonotype was found many times. This chain joins TRBV2 and TRBJ2-2; unclear D gene. The germline V gene has CDR1 SNHLY and CDR2 FYNNEI. The CDR3 consists of 14 residues. V was clipped by 2 bases and J by 4 bases, with 8 bases between them. CDR3 protein: CASSELGITGELFF. The CDR3 region has the DNA TGTGCCAGCAGTGAATTGGGAATCACCGGGGAGCTGTTTTTT.

In nucleotides, the CDR3 is TGTGCCAGCAGGGGGGGTCGGGGGGTGCTCAATGAGCAGTTCTTC. Its translation is CASRGGRGVLNEQFF. The V and J genes are TRBV12-3 or TRBV12-4 and TRBJ2-1; the match to TRBD2 covers 7 bases. The CDR3 spans 15 residues. With V trimmed by 6 bases and J by 6 bases, 11 bases remained unmatched.

CDR3 residues: CASSRSGWPNGNQPQHF. CDR3 DNA sequence: TGTGCCAGCAGCCGCTCCGGATGGCCCAATGGCAATCAGCCCCAGCATTTT. The genes are TRBV6-1 and TRBJ1-5, with unresolved D. Deletions cut 6 bases from V and 2 bases from J, with 20 bases between. The CDR3 sequence is 17 residues long. CDR1 MNHNS and CDR2 SASEGT come from the germline V gene.

V gene TRBV4-3 combines with J gene TRBJ2-7; D is unclear. The germline V gene has CDR1 LGHNA and CDR2 YSLEER. Between the trimmed V and J ends, which lost 2 bases and 4 bases, there was a span of 6 bases. The CDR3 sequence is 12 residues long. This CDR3 reads CASSQSGYEQYF. CDR3 DNA: TGCGCCAGCAGCCAATCCGGGTACGAGCAGTACTTC.

This clonotype has more than one count but fewer than ten. The chain combines TRBV29-1 with TRBJ2-1; D is possibly TRBD1 (6 bases). The V end lost 5 bases, the J end lost 6 bases, and 20 bases lay between the germline ends. CDR1 and CDR2 from the germline V gene are SQVTM and ANQGSEA. The CDR3 length is 15 residues. DNA of the CDR3: TGCAGCGTTACGAGACCCCCCGAAGGGGGCAATGAGCAGTTCTTC. This gives the protein CSVTRPPEGGNEQFF.

This clonotype has just a few counts. V usage is TRBV11-2 and J usage is TRBJ2-3, with 11 bases fitting TRBD2. The germline CDR1 and CDR2 sequences are SGHAT and FQNNGV. This CDR3 region has 19 residues. V trimming: 5 bases; J trimming: 2 bases; junction bases outside the gene matches: 15. CDR3 sequence (DNA): TGTGCCAGCAGCCACAGAACTAGCGGGGGAGTATCCCTCACAGATACGCAGTATTTT. Translated: CASSHRTSGGVSLTDTQYF.

This clonotype came up a few times. The CDR3 DNA reads TGTGCCAGCAGCACCTGGACAGGGTACGAGCAGTACTTC. As protein: CASSTWTGYEQYF. The chain combines TRBV7-2 with TRBJ2-7; 8 nucleotides line up with TRBD1. Germline V CDR1 and CDR2: SGHTA, FQGNSA. J was trimmed by 4 bases and V by 5 bases; bases with no gene match: 4. This CDR3 spans 13 amino acids.

This sequence joins TRBV6-2 or TRBV6-3 and TRBJ2-7; 8 bases match TRBD2. The germline V gene encodes CDR1 MNHEY and CDR2 SVGEGT. The CDR3 consists of 17 residues. Trimming removed 6 bases from V and 0 bases from J; junction bases left unmatched: 13. CDR3 loop: CASSLNPLAAISYEQYF. Written as DNA, the CDR3 is TGTGCCAGCAGCCTTAATCCACTAGCGGCGATCTCCTACGAGCAGTACTTC.

This clonotype was seen more than once but under ten times. The rearrangement uses TRBV28 and TRBJ1-2; 7 bases fit TRBD1. V was pared by 6 bases and J by 2 bases, with 6 bases of the junction left unmatched. The CDR3 totals 14 residues. Germline V gene sequence: CDR1 MDHEN, CDR2 SYDVKM. CDR3 residues: CASSPGQKNYGYTF. The CDR3 DNA follows: TGTGCCAGCAGCCCGGGACAGAAGAACTATGGCTACACCTTC.

The chain has TRBV5-1 and TRBJ2-6; D call uncertain. V lost 2 bases to trimming and J lost 0 bases, with 9 bases between them. Germline lookup yields CDR1 SGHRS and CDR2 YFSETQ. The CDR3 covers 16 residues. The CDR3 reads CASSLFSLSGANVLTF. The CDR3, as DNA: TGCGCCAGCAGCTTATTTTCCCTCTCTGGGGCCAACGTCCTGACTTTC.

This chain uses TRBV24-1 with TRBJ2-5; D might be TRBD1 (5 bases). This CDR3 region has 16 residues. The ends were cut back, 3 bases at V and 0 bases at J, with 13 bases in the middle. Germline assignment: CDR1 KGHDR and CDR2 SFDVKD. The CDR3, as DNA: TGTGCCACCAGTGATCGTTTGGACACGTACCAAGAGACCCAGTACTTC. It codes for CATSDRLDTYQETQYF.

The chain recombines TRBV9 with TRBJ2-2; D is perhaps TRBD2 (5 bases). This CDR3 is built from 14 residues. The germline V gene encodes CDR1 SGDLS and CDR2 YYNGEE. Deletions cut 3 bases from V and 5 bases from J, with 11 bases between. DNA for the CDR3: TGTGCCAGCAGCGGAGGGAGTAGAACCGGGGAGCTGTTTTTT. Translating gives CASSGGSRTGELFF. The full variable domain, in which reference TRBV9 and TRBJ2-2 provide the parts outside the CDR3, is DSGVTQTPKHLITATGQRVTLRCSPRSGDLSVYWYQQSLDQGLQFLIQYYNGEERAKGNILERFSAQQFPDLHSELNLSSLELGDSALYFCASSGGSRTGELFFGEGSRLTVL.

The V and J genes are TRBV7-2 and TRBJ2-1; 8 bases are a match to TRBD2. This CDR3 is 16 amino acids long. CDR1 and CDR2 from the germline V gene are SGHTA and FQGNSA. Losses at the gene ends were 2 bases for V and 9 bases for J; bases not matched to a gene: 12. CDR3 amino acids: CASSLQGLAGSSEQFF. In nucleotides, the CDR3 is TGTGCCAGCAGCTTACAGGGGTTAGCGGGGTCCAGTGAGCAGTTCTTC.

J is TRBJ2-3 and V is TRBV5-1; D remains ambiguous. This CDR3 has 13 amino acids. V gave up 0 bases and J gave up 6 bases, with 8 bases separating them. CDR1 SGHRS and CDR2 YFSETQ come from the germline V gene. CDR3 residues: CASSLADPDTQYF. The CDR3 DNA reads as TGCGCCAGCAGCTTGGCGGACCCCGATACGCAGTATTTT.

This clonotype was seen only a few times. The chain carries TRBV18 and TRBJ1-4; D is perhaps TRBD1 (6 bases). Trimming took 2 bases from V and 0 from J, leaving 13 bases between them. CDR1 is KGHSH and CDR2 is LQKENI in the germline V gene. The CDR3 extends over 17 amino acids. Written as DNA, the CDR3 is TGTGCCAGCTCACCAGCGGGGGGCCGTGCAACTAATGAAAAACTGTTTTTT. Its translation: CASSPAGGRATNEKLFF.

There are a few counts of this clonotype. The chain is built from TRBV20-1 and TRBJ1-2; D may be TRBD1 (5 bases). V was pared by 0 bases and J by 8 bases, with 25 bases between. Germline V gene lookup returns CDR1 DFQATT and CDR2 SNEGSKA (reference sequence). The CDR3 extends over 17 amino acids. The CDR3 sequence is CSARDRLRQQAARGYTF. CDR3 nucleotide sequence: TGCAGTGCTAGAGATCGGTTGCGACAGCAGGCAGCGCGGGGCTACACCTTC.

This clonotype was counted a few times. The J gene is TRBJ1-1, the V gene TRBV3-1; maybe TRBD1 (6 bases). The CDR3 loop spans 14 amino acids. Germline CDR1 is LGHDT and CDR2 is YNNKEL (reference sequence). The ends were cut back, 8 bases at V and 2 bases at J, with 15 bases in the middle. The CDR3 loop is CASSQRTVNTEAFF. Written as DNA, the CDR3 is TGTGCCAGCTCCCAGCGGACAGTCAACACTGAAGCTTTCTTT. Variable domain in full (rest from reference TRBV3-1 and TRBJ1-1): DTAVSQTPKYLVTQMGNDKSIKCEQNLGHDTMYWYKQDSKKFLKIMFSYNNKELIINETVPNRFSPKSPDKAHLNLHINSLELGDSAVYFCASSQRTVNTEAFFGQGTRLTVV.